This T cell receptor (beta chain) was recorded in a study of Ad26.COV2.S vaccination and SARS-CoV-2 variants (dated by TCRdb to about 2021). About the investigation overall: Vaccine-arm donors were drawn from COV1001, a multicentre, randomized, double-blind, placebo-controlled phase I-IIa trial of Ad26.COV2.S in healthy adults. Dosing of Ad26.COV2.S was intramuscular, at either 5x10^10 or 1x10^11 viral particles, delivered as one shot or as two shots spaced 56 days apart. TCRbeta repertoire sequencing served as the tool for gauging how specific and how broad the SARS-CoV-2-reactive T cell receptors were following Ad26.COV2.S vaccination. The TCR-sequenced set comprised around 30 samples: approximately 20 Ad26.COV2.S vaccine recipients, 5 placebo recipients and 8 SARS-CoV-2 convalescent individuals. Trial participants were randomized into five groups of five, in which low-dose or high-dose Ad26.COV2.S was given once or twice, or placebo was given on both occasions. Blinding of investigators to trial group allocation was maintained during experiments and outcome assessment.

V was cut back by 7 bases and J by 4 bases, leaving a gap of 11 bases between them. Looking up the germline V gene yields CDR1 MNHEY and CDR2 SVGAGI. The CDR3 numbers 13 residues from cysteine through phenylalanine. Solely the CDR3 DNA is kept, with 39 bases framed from the first base. Paper-wide results and their limitations: According to the authors, total T cell responses may have been underestimated by the TCR breadth and depth analyses. Compared with placebo recipients, Ad26.COV2.S recipients showed higher spike-specific TCR breadth (P = 0.0014). Non-spike TCR breadth was comparable between vaccine and placebo recipients, consistent with the vaccine containing only spike. After vaccination, spike-specific CD8+ and CD4+ T cell responses were reported to show substantial breadth. The study lacked the statistical power to compare responses across vaccine doses or regimens.

A remark on this clone: It lacks a known antigen. No much larger clone is present one base from it, and per-base qualities are unavailable.

The immunoSEQ Assay was used to sequence TCRbeta CDR3 regions. After extraction, genomic DNA underwent amplification by bias-controlled multiplex PCR, followed by high-throughput sequencing. For the original study's pipeline: To quantify the absolute abundance of every unique TCRbeta CDR3 region, sequences were collapsed and filtered. T cell fraction was estimated by normalizing TCRbeta template counts to usable DNA, with usable DNA measured through amplification of reference genes found in all nucleated cells. Repertoire TCRs were annotated as SARS-CoV-2-specific by exact matching of V gene, CDR3 amino acid sequence and J gene to a known reactive TCR set. MIRA supplied the reference SARS-CoV-2 TCR set, which was filtered for enrichment in COVID-19-positive ImmuneCODE repertoires so that public or cross-reactive TCRs were removed. Using the MIRA antigens, annotated TCRs were further analysed by specific ORF or by position within an ORF. Depth was the summed frequency of annotated unique rearrangements, while breadth was defined as annotated unique rearrangements over total unique productive rearrangements. Group comparisons of TCR breadth used two-sided Wilcoxon rank-sum tests. Sourced from immuneACCESS, this table was stored by TCRdb with only in-frame sequences that have V and J called. A share of the clones is absent; for the studies checked, an unresolved V gene accounts for under half, and the remainder has no known explanation. From that table come the V and J calls and clone size; the DNA was used to work out D and trimming. In all, the sample holds some 340,000 clones, and 85% of those were seen once. 2% to 2.5% of the sample is taken by the ten largest.

The meaning of the sample's treatment or condition label: around 19 received Ad26.COV2.S at low or high dose, single or two shots; about five received placebo; per-sample allocation not given. Repertoires of vaccine and placebo recipients were sequenced from samples collected on day 63 after the first injection. In Cohort 1b, 25 adults aged 18-55 years were enrolled at a single site in Boston, USA, between 29 July and 7 August 2020. Ad26.COV2.S was a replication-incompetent adenovirus type 26 vector expressing a prefusion-stabilized SARS-CoV-2 spike protein from the original Wuhan strain. The source material was peripheral blood, sampled in a trial of Ad26.COV2.S vaccine versus placebo. This clonotype was sampled from a person between 18 and 59 years old who received the Ad26.COV2.S COVID-19 vaccine or a placebo. The rearrangement joined TRBV6-5 to TRBJ1-3, with TRBD1 perhaps the D gene, on 5 matching bases. The CDR3 has the sequence CASNRGVGNTIYF. The DNA is as follows: TGTGCCAGCAACCGGGGGGTGGGAAACACCATATATTTT.